This T cell receptor beta chain was sequenced during a study of human T cells and chemical hapten exposure. Across the study: Throughout a study of roughly 25 weeks, patients underwent weekly scalp administration of diphenylcyclopropenone doses. From small differences in pooled library volume came most of the variation in per-sample TCR yields. Study observations and caveats: Patch test score rose with PT1 expanded TCR count, significant at thresholds 8, 16 and 32, not 4. Because all patients had alopecia, their immune responses might differ from healthy ones.

Documented time point: patch test 2, 6 weeks after DPC sensitization. Treatment noted: therapeutic diphenylcyclopropenone sensitization with weekly scalp DPC. Germline V gene data show CDR1 as SNHLY and CDR2 as FYNNEI. V was clipped by 1 base and J by 5 bases; unmatched bases: 7. The CDR3 runs to 17 residues. A few counts support this clonotype. As yet, its antigen is unknown. Each CDR3 protein is one row after TCRdb ran MiXCR on the RACE reads. The table records about 380,000 distinct CDR3 sequences, nearly 6.5% of them present only once. This specimen was whole blood, taken in connection with sensitization to the hapten diphenylcyclopropenone (DPC). The chain recombines TRBV2 with TRBJ2-5; 13 bases match TRBD2. The sequence was collected from a woman between 18 and 29 years old with alopecia areata. Some clones in this sample may be carry-over from other donors' samples. The CDR3 loop reads CASSEGVGLAGRETQYF. For the CDR3, the DNA is TGTGCCAGCAGTGAAGGAGTGGGACTAGCGGGGAGGGAGACCCAGTACTTC.